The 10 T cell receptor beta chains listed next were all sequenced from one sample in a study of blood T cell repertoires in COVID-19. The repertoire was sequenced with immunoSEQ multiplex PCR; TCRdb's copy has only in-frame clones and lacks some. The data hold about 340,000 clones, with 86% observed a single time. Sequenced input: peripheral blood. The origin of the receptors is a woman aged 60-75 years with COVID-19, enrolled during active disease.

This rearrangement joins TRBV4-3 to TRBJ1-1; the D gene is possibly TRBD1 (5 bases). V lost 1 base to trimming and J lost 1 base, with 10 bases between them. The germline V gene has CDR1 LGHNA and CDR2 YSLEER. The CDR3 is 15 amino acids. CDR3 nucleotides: TGCGCCAGCAGCCAAGGAGACAGATCGAACACTGAAGCTTTCTTT. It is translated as CASSQGDRSNTEAFF.

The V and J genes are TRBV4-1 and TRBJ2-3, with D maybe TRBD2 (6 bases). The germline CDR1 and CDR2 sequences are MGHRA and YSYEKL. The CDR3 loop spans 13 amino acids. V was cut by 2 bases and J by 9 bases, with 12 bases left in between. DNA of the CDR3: TGCGCCAGCAGCCAACGGGGGTCGAGCACGCAGTATTTT. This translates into CASSQRGSSTQYF.

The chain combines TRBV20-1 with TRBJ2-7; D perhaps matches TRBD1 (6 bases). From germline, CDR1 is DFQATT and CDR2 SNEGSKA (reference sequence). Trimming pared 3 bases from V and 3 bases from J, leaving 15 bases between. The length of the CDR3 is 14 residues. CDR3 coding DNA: TGCAGTGCTAGTCATCTGCAGGGGATCTACGAGCAGTACTTC. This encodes CSASHLQGIYEQYF.

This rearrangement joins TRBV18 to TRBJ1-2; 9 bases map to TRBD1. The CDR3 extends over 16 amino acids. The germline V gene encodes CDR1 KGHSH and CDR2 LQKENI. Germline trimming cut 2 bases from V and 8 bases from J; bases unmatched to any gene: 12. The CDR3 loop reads CASSPLQGANQGGYTF. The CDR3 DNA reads TGTGCCAGCTCACCATTACAGGGGGCGAACCAAGGCGGCTACACCTTC.

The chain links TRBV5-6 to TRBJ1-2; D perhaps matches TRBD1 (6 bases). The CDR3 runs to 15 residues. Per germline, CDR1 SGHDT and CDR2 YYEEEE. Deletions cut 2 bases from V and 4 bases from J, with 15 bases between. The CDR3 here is CASSFGDDRPYGYTF. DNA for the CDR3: TGTGCCAGCAGCTTCGGGGATGACAGGCCCTATGGCTACACCTTC.

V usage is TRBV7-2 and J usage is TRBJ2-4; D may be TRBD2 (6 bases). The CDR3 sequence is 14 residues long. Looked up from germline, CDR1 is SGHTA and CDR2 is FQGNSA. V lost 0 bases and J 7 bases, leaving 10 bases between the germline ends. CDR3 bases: TGTGCCAGCAGCTTAGCGGGGGGACCTAACATTCAGTACTTC. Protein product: CASSLAGGPNIQYF.

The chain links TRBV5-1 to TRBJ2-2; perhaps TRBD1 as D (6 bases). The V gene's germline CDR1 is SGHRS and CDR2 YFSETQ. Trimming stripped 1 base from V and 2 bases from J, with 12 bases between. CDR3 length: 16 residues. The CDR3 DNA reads TGCGCCAGCAGCTTGATTACAGGGCCTAACACCGGGGAGCTGTTTTTT. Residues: CASSLITGPNTGELFF. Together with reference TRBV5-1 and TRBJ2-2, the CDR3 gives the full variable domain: KAGVTQTPRYLIKTRGQQVTLSCSPISGHRSVSWYQQTPGQGLQFLFEYFSETQRNKGNFPGRFSGRQFSNSRSEMNVSTLELGDSALYLCASSLITGPNTGELFFGEGSRLTVL.

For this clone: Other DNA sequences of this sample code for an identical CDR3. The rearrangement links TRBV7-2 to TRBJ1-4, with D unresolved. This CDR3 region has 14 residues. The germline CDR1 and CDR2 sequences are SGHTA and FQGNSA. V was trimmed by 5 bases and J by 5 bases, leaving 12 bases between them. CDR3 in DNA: TGTGCCAGCAGCCAAACCGGAGGGAATGAAAAACTGTTTTTT. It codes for CASSQTGGNEKLFF.

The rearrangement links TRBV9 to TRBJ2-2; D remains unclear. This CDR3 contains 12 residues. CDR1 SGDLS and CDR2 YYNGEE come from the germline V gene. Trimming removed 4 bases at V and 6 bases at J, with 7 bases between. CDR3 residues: CASSTVSGELFF. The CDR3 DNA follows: TGTGCCAGCAGCACGGTCTCCGGGGAGCTGTTTTTT.

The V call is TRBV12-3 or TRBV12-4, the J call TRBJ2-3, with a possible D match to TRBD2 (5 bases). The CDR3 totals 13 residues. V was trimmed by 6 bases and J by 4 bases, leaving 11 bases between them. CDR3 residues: CASRTLGADTQYF. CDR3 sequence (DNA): TGTGCCAGCAGAACCCTCGGGGCAGATACGCAGTATTTT.